This record concerns one T cell receptor (beta chain) sequence. The antigen it recognizes is unknown. Base qualities were left out, and no much larger clone turns up one base away. One collaborating source in Seattle enrolled patients while the patients were actively infected and followed the patients over time throughout the course of disease. Collaborating institutions collected whole blood in K2EDTA tubes following their own protocols. For TCRbeta analysis, collaborators shipped samples in one of three forms: frozen whole blood, isolated PBMCs, or DNA extracted from either of those sample types. In the germline V gene (reference sequence), CDR1 corresponds to SSHAT and CDR2 to FNYEAQ. The cysteine opens and the phenylalanine closes a CDR3 of 15 amino acids. Only the CDR3 portion is preserved as DNA: 45 bases, with reading frame beginning at the first base. V is clipped by 3 bases and J by 3 bases, and the sequence between their germline boundaries is 14 bases long.

These data belong to a study of blood T cell repertoires in COVID-19 (TCRdb year 2020). General notes on the study: The collaborator samples originated in the United States, Italy and Spain and spanned the acute and convalescent phases of COVID-19. Sample metadata almost always included a de-identified subject ID, COVID-19 status, age in years and sex. Subjects who had been exposed to COVID-19, were actively infected with it, or had recovered from it provided the deeply sampled blood TCRbeta repertoires that made up the dataset. The material from the prospective study consisted of cDNA or gDNA derived from T cells, B-cell-depleted T cells, or PBMCs. The samples were drawn from two sources: the first 160 participants of the ongoing ImmuneRACE study, and approximately 1,300 subjects contributed by 6 global collaborators. HLA class I and class II types, where available, came from metadata supplied by the sample provider rather than from assay-based typing. The repertoires were released in a freely available public database intended as a resource for research on the immune response to SARS-CoV-2.

What the authors observed across the whole study: Clinical and demographic metadata were provided uncurated, with the amount varying by source and participant.

TCRbeta CDR3 regions were amplified from genomic DNA by means of the immunoSEQ Assay, a bias-controlled multiplex PCR. From the authors' description of their analysis: Within the assay, amplification of reference gene primers was used to estimate how many nucleated cells each sample contained. To quantify the absolute abundance of each unique TCRbeta CDR3 rearrangement, sequence reads were collapsed and filtered. Productive Simpson clonality was computed per sample as the square root of Simpson's diversity index over productive rearrangements. What TCRdb holds here is the immuneACCESS table cut down to in-frame rearrangements. Part of the clones is not present; checked against another copy, under half of the missing clones reflect an unresolved V gene, and the others are unexplained. The V and J calls and clone size are taken from that table; D and trimming were inferred from the DNA. The sample has about 180,000 clones on record, around 85% of them singletons. The ten largest clones represent around 6.9% of the sample.

This clonotype was sampled from a man older than 75 with COVID-19, enrolled during active disease. Specimen: peripheral blood. The chain is encoded by TRBV7-7 joined to TRBJ1-1; TRBD1 is a possible D gene, resting on 6 matching bases. The DNA sequence is as follows: TGTGCCAGCAGCTTGATGACAGGTCTAGACACTGAAGCTTTCTTT. The translation is CASSLMTGLDTEAFF.